This TCR beta chain was retrieved from a study of blood T cells in healthy people across ages. Study-wide results and caveats: For the donors, CMV status was unknown and possibly confounded expanded clonotype changes.

A sample-barcoded 5' primer and a J-beta primer mix were used in a second PCR of roughly 7 to 12 cycles. In TCRdb, the 5' RACE reads were re-called with MiXCR into one record per CDR3 protein. The sample lists hundreds of thousands of distinct CDR3 sequences; 25% were seen once. The CDR3 sequence is 15 residues long. V dropped 5 bases and J dropped 3; count of bases not matched to a gene: 8. A note on this clonotype: Antigen specificity is unknown.

A minimum of 6.5 million PBMCs was isolated per sample. Total RNA extracted from each sample amounted to at least 5 micrograms. A further study also used this sample, focusing on T cells of mothers and their children.

Sequenced input: blood. The clonotype was recovered from a boy aged 10-17 years in good health. The chain couples TRBV12-3 or TRBV12-4 to TRBJ2-7; 9 bases line up with TRBD1. The CDR3 loop is CASSPQGTGRYEQYF. The DNA for the CDR3 is TGTGCCAGCAGTCCCCAGGGGACAGGGCGCTACGAGCAGTACTTC.